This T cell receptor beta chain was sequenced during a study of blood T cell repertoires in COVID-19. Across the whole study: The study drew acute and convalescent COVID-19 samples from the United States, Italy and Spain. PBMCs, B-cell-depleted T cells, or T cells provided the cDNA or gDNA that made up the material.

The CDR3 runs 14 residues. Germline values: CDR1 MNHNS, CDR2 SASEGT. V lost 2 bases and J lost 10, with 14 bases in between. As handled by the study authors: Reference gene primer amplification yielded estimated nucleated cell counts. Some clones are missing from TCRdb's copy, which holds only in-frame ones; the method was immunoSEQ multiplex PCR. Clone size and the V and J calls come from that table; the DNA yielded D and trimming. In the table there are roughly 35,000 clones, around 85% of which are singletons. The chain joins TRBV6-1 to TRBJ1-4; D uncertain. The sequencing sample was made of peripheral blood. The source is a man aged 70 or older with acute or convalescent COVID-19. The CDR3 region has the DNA TGTGCCAGCAGTGAAAGTCCTTCTGTGCGAAAACTGTTTTTT. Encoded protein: CASSESPSVRKLFF.